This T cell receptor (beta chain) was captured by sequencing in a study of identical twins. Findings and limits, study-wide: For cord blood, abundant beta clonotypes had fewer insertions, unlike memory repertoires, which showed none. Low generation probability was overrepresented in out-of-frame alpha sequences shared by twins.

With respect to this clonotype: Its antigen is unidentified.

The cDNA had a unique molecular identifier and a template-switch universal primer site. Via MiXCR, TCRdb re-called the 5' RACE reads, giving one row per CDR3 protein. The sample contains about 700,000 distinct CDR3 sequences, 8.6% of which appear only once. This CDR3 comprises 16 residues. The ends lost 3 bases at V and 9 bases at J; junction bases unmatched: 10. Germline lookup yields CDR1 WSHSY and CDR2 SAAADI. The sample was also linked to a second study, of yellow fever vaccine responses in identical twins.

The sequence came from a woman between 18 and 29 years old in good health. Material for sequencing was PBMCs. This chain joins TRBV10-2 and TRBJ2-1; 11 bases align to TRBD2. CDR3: CASSDLTSGRLSEQFF. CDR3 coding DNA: TGCGCCAGCAGTGACCTTACTAGCGGGAGACTGAGTGAGCAGTTCTTC.